This T cell receptor beta chain came from a study of OX40 agonist ivuxolimab in advanced cancers. With regard to the full study: Ivuxolimab was a fully human IgG2 agonistic monoclonal antibody targeting the costimulatory receptor OX40 (CD134). Intravenous ivuxolimab was administered to patients every 2 weeks at six dose levels: 0.01, 0.1, 0.3, 1.5, 3 and 10 mg/kg. Of the approximately 54 dose-escalation patients, hepatocellular carcinoma was present in approximately 20, melanoma in some 15, renal cell carcinoma in 9 and head and neck cancer in 9. The dose-escalation cohort was about 83% male with a mean age of 60 years, ranging from roughly 20 to 80. Patients were allowed to have had prior anti-PD-1, anti-PD-L1 or anti-CTLA-4 therapy, and around 40% of the dose-escalation patients had previously received checkpoint inhibitors. Partial responses occurred in three dose-escalation patients: two with cutaneous melanoma and one with hepatocellular carcinoma. The point of sequencing TCRbeta in the periphery was to test whether ivuxolimab changed TCR sequence diversity and drove clonal T-cell expansion. The paper describes the monotherapy dose-escalation part (N of about 55 patients) of the phase I trial of ivuxolimab. General conclusions and limits of the study: Low levels of normalized T-cell clonal expansion were also shown by some nonresponding patients. Which antigens the clonally expanded peripheral T cells were specific for was not determined. After ivuxolimab, expanded clones were on average more numerous among CD8+ T cells than among CD4+ T cells. In the 0.1-3.0 mg/kg groups, partial responders were among the patients with the lowest normalized peripheral clonal expansion, particularly in CD8+ T cells. At doses of 0.1 to 3.0 mg/kg, clonal expansion of both CD4+ and CD8+ blood T cells was observed from baseline to week 6.

For this clone: No cognate antigen has been identified for it. Base qualities are missing; no much larger clone stands one base away.

A distance of 13 bases separates the germline ends of V and J, which lose 3 bases and 5 bases respectively. The CDR3 goes from the cysteine to the phenylalanine over 13 residues. Of all the DNA, just the CDR3 is kept, 39 bases in frame from base 1. From a lookup of the germline V gene (reference sequence), CDR1 and CDR2 are GTSNPN and SVGIG. Patients with a history of autoimmune disease or receiving systemic immunosuppression were excluded from the trial. Peripheral blood for TCR sequencing was drawn from every dose cohort at baseline, at cycle 4 day 1 and at cycle 7 day 1. The samples were taken from a phase I, first-in-human, multicenter, open-label dose-escalation trial of ivuxolimab. Adults with locally advanced or metastatic melanoma, renal cell carcinoma, hepatocellular carcinoma or head and neck squamous cell carcinoma were enrolled in the trial. Before TCR sequencing, CD4+ and CD8+ T cells were separately sorted from peripheral blood.

Genomic DNA was extracted from sorted cells for sequencing of the TCRbeta CDR3 region. The immunoSEQ Assay was used to sequence the TCRbeta CDR3 regions. In TCRdb, the immuneACCESS table is reduced to in-frame sequences with V and J assigned. These tables do not hold every clone; where another copy was compared, an unresolved V gene accounts for under half, and the others remain unexplained. This sample gives 60,000 or so clones in total; roughly 84% of them show up just once. Of the sample, around 25% falls within the top ten clones. The specimen comprised CD4+ or CD8+ T cells sorted from blood, sampled in a trial of the OX40 agonist ivuxolimab. The chain links TRBV30 with TRBJ1-1; tentative D gene TRBD1, with 5 bases matching. The receptor was derived from an adult with an advanced solid tumor such as melanoma, head and neck, liver or kidney cancer. The sequenced DNA is TGTGCCTGGAGAGGCCAGGGACTTACTGAAGCTTTCTTT. Its coded protein is CAWRGQGLTEAFF.